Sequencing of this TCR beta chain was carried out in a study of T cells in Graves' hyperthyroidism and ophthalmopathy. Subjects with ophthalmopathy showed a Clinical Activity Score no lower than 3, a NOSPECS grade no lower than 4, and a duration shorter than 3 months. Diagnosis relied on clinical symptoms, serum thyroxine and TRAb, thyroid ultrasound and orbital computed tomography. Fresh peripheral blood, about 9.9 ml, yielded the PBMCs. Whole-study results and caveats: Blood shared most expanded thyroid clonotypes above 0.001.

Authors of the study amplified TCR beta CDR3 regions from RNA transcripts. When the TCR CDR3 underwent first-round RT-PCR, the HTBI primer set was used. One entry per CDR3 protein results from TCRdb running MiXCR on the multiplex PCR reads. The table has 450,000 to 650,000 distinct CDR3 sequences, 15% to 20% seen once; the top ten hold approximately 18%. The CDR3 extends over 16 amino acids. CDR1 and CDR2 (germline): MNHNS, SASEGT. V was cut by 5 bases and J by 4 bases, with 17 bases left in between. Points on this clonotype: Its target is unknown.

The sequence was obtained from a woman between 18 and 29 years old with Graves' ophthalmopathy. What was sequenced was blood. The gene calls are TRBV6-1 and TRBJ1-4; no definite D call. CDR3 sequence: CASSRNQPRVNEKLFF. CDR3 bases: TGTGCCAGCAGTCGTAACCAACCGCGGGTTAATGAAAAACTGTTTTTT.